Listed here are 5 T cell receptor beta chains from one sample, sequenced in a study of blood T cells in healthy people across ages. Together with a sample-barcoded 5' primer, a J-beta primer mix was included in a second PCR lasting about 7 to 11 cycles. From the 5' RACE reads, TCRdb called clonotypes with MiXCR, one entry per CDR3 protein. The table lists about 640,000 distinct CDR3 sequences, 45% to 65% of them singletons. Sample: blood. These receptors all stem from a man in his fifties or sixties in good health.

In its sample, this clonotype was seen once. The chain recombines TRBV7-9 with TRBJ2-2; no reliable D call. CDR1 is SEHNR and CDR2 is FQNEAQ in the germline V gene (reference sequence). V was shortened by 5 bases and J by 6 bases, with 19 bases between the two germline ends. The CDR3 totals 16 residues. CDR3 sequence reads: CASSRAVYESSGELFF. The DNA of the CDR3 is TGTGCCAGCAGCCGGGCGGTGTATGAGTCATCCGGGGAGCTGTTTTTT.

The chain joins TRBV20-1 to TRBJ1-6; weak D call: TRBD1 (6 bases). The CDR3 extends over 17 amino acids. Germline loops: CDR1 DFQATT, CDR2 SNEGSKA (reference sequence). Trimming took 2 bases from V and 0 from J, leaving 14 bases between them. The CDR3 DNA sequence: TGCAGTGCTAGACCCCCGGGGGCCAGCTCCTATAATTCACCCCTCCACTTT. Protein sequence: CSARPPGASSYNSPLHF.

This sequence joins TRBV12-3 or TRBV12-4 and TRBJ2-5; D possibly corresponds to TRBD2 (6 bases). V was cut by 3 bases and J by 1 base, with 9 bases left in between. CDR3 length equals 14 residues. The CDR3 loop is CASSFGRGQETQYF. The DNA of the CDR3 is TGTGCCAGCAGTTTCGGGCGGGGCCAAGAGACCCAGTACTTC.

The chain joins TRBV29-1 to TRBJ1-2, with D unresolved. The germline gives CDR1 SQVTM, CDR2 ANQGSEA. This CDR3 is built from 14 residues. V lost 0 bases, J lost 3 bases, and 11 bases lay in between. CDR3 protein: CSVEDSYPYYGYTF. CDR3 sequence (DNA): TGCAGCGTTGAAGACAGTTATCCTTACTATGGCTACACCTTC.

CDR3 nucleotides: TGTGCCAGCTGTCTACGAGCGGGGGGGCGGGGGACCTCCAATGAGCAGTTCTTC. It encodes CASCLRAGGRGTSNEQFF. The rearrangement joins TRBV7-8 to TRBJ2-1; 10 bases are a match to TRBD2. CDR3 length equals 18 residues. Germline V lookup: CDR1 SGHVS, CDR2 FQNEAQ. V lost 8 bases and J lost 6; bases outside the gene matches: 19.